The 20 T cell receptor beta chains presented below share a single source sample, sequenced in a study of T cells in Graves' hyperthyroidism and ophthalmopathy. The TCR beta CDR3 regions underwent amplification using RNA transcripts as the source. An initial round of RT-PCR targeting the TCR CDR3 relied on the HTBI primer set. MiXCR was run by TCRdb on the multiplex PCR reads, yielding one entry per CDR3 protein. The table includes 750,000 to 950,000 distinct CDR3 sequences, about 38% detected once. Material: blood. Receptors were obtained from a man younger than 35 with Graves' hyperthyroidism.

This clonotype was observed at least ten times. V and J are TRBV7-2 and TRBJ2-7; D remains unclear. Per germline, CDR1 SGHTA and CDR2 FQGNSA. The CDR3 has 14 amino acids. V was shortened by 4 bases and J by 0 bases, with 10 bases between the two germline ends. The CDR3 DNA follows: TGTGCCAGCAGCTCCCTCCCGAGCTCCTACGAGCAGTACTTC. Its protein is CASSSLPSSYEQYF.

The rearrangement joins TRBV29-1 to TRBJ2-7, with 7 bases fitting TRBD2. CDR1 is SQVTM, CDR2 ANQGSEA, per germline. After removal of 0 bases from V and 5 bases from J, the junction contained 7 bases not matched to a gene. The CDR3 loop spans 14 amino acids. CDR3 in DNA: TGCAGCGTTGAAGAACCCGGGAGGATCAACGAGCAGTACTTC. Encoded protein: CSVEEPGRINEQYF.

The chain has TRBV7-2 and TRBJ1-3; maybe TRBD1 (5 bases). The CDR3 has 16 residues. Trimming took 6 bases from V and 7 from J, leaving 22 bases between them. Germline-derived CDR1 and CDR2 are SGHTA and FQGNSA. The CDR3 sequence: CASSSTQASEGNTIYF. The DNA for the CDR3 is TGTGCCAGCAGTTCCACGCAGGCATCGGAGGGGAACACCATATATTTT.

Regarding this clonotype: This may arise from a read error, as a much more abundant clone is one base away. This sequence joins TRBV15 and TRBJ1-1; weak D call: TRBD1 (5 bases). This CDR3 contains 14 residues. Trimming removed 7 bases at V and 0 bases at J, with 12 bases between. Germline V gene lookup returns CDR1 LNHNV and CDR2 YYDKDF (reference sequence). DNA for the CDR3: TGTGCCACCACGAAGAGGGGAATGAACACTGAAGCTTTCTTT. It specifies CATTKRGMNTEAFF.

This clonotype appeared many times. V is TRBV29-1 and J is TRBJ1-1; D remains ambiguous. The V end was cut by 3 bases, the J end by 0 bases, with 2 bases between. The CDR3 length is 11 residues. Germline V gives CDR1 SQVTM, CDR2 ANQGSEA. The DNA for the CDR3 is TGCAGCGTTGACGTGAACACTGAAGCTTTCTTT. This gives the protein CSVDVNTEAFF.

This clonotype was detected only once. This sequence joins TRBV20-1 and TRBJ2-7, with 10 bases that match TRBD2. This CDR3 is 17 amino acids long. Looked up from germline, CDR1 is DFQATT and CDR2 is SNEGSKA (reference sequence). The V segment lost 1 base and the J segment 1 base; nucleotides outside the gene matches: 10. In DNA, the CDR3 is TGCAGTGCTAGAGGTCTTACTAGCGGGGATCCATCCTACGAGCAGTACTTC. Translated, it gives CSARGLTSGDPSYEQYF.

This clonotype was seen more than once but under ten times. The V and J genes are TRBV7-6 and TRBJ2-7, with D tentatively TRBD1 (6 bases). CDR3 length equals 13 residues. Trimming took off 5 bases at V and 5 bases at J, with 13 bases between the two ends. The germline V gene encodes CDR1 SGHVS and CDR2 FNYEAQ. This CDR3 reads CASSPIPGDEQYF. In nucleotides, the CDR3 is TGTGCCAGCAGCCCCATCCCAGGGGACGAGCAGTACTTC.

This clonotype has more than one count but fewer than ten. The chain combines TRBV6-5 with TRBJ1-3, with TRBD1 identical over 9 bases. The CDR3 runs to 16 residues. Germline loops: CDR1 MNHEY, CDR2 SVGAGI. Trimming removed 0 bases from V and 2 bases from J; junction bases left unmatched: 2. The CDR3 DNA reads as TGTGCCAGCAGTTACTCAGGGGACAGGGCTGGAAACACCATATATTTT. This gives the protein CASSYSGDRAGNTIYF.

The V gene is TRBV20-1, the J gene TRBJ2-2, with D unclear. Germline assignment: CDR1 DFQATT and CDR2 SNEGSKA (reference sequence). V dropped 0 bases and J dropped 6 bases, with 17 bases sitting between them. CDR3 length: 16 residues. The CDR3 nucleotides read TGCAGTGCTAGAGACCTACGACTTGACCCGGCCGGGGAGCTGTTTTTT. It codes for CSARDLRLDPAGELFF.

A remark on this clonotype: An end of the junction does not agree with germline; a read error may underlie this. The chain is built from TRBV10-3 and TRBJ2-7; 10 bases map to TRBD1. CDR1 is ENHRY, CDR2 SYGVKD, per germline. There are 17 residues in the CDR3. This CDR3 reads CVISAPRDRGSDYEQYF. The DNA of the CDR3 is TGTGTCATCAGTGCCCCCCGGGACAGGGGATCAGACTACGAGCAGTACTTC.

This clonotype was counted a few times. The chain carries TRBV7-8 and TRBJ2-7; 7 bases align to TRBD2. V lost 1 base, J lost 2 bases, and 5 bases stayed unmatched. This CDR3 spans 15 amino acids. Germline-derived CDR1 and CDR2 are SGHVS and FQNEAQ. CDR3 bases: TGTGCCAGCAGCTTAGTCCCAGGGACTACCTACGAGCAGTACTTC. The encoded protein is CASSLVPGTTYEQYF.

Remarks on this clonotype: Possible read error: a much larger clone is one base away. The CDR3 protein is CSVGGSIDEHYF. The DNA for the CDR3 is TGCAGCGTAGGGGGTTCCATAGACGAGCACTACTTC. The V and J genes are TRBV29-1 and TRBJ2-7; tentatively, D is TRBD1 (6 bases). Germline CDR1 and CDR2: SQVTM and ANQGSEA. CDR3 length: 12 residues.

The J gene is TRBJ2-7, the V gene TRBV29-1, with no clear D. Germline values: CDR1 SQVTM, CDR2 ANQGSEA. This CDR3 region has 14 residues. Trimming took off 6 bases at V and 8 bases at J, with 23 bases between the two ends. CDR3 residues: CSVRLDSAQPQQYF. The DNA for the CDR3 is TGCAGCGTGCGACTCGACTCAGCTCAGCCCCAGCAGTACTTC.

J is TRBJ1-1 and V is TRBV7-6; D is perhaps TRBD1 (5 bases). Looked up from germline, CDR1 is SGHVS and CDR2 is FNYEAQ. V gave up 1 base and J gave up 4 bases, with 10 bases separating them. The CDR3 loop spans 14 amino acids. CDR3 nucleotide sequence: TGTGCCAGCAGCTTAGGGGTTCAGGGCACTGAAGCTTTCTTT. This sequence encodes CASSLGVQGTEAFF.

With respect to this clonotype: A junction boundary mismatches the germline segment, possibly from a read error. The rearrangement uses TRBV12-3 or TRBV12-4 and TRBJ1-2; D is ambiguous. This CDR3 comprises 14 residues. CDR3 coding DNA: TGTGCCAGCAGTCCAGCCGGGGATAACTATGGCTGCACCTTC. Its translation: CASSPAGDNYGCTF.

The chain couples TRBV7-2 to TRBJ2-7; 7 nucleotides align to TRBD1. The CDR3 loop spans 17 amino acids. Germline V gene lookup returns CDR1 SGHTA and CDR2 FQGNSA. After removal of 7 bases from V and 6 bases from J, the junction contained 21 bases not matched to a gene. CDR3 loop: CASNSPTGQTQGSEQYF. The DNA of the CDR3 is TGTGCCAGCAACTCGCCGACAGGGCAGACCCAGGGGTCCGAGCAGTACTTC.

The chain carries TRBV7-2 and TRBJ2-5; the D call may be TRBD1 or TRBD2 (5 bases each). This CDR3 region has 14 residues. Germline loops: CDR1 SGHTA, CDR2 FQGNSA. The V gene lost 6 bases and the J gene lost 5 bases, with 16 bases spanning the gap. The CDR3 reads CASRDPGPGETQYF. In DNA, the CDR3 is TGTGCCAGCAGAGACCCGGGACCGGGGGAGACCCAGTACTTC. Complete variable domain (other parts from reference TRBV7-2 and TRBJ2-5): GAGVSQSPSNKVTEKGKDVELRCDPISGHTALYWYRQSLGQGLEFLIYFQGNSAPDKSGLPSDRFSAERTGGSVSTLTIQRTQQEDSAVYLCASRDPGPGETQYFGPGTRLLVL.

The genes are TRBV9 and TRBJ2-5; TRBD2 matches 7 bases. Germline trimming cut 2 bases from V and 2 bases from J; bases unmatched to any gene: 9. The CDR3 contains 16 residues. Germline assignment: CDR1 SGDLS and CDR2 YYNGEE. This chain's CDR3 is CASSVLAGGLQETQYF. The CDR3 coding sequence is TGTGCCAGCAGCGTTTTAGCGGGTGGCCTTCAAGAGACCCAGTACTTC.

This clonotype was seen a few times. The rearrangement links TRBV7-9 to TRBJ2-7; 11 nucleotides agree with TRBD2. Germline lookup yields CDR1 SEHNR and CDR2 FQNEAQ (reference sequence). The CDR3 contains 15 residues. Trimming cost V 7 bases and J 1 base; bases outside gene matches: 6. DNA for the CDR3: TGTGCCAGCAACCCGGGACTAGCGGAATCCTACGAGCAGTACTTC. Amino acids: CASNPGLAESYEQYF. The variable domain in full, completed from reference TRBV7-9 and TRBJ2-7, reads DTGVSQNPRHKITKRGQNVTFRCDPISEHNRLYWYRQTLGQGPEFLTYFQNEAQLEKSRLLSDRFSAERPKGSFSTLEIQRTEQGDSAMYLCASNPGLAESYEQYFGPGTRLTVT.

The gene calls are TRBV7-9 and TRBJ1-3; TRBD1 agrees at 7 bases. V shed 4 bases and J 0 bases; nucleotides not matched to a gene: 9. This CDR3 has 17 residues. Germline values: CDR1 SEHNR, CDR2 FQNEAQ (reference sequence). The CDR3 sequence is CASSSTGTDLSGNTIYF. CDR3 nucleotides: TGTGCCAGCAGCTCCACCGGGACAGACCTCTCTGGAAACACCATATATTTT.